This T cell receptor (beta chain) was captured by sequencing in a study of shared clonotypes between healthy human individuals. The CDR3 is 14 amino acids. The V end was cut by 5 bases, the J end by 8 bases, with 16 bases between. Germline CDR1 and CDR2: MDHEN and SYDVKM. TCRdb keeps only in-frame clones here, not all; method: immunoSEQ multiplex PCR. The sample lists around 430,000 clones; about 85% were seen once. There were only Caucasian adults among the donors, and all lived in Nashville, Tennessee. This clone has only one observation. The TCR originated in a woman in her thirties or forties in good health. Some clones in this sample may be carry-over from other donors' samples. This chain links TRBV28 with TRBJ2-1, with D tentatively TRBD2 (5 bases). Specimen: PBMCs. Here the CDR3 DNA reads TGTGCCAGCAGTCCGCGGGCGACCCTCTATGAGCAGTTCTTC. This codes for CASSPRATLYEQFF.